The 2 T cell receptor beta chains listed next were all sequenced from one sample in a study of cytomegalovirus exposure and HLA in healthy donors (TCRdb year 2017). The method was the immunoSEQ multiplex PCR assay. For the multiplex PCR, a mixture combining 60 forward primers for TCR Vbeta segments and 13 reverse primers for TCR Jbeta segments was used. TCRdb stores this immuneACCESS table with in-frame sequences only. Part of the clones is absent; in the studies checked, under half of the shortfall reflects unresolved V genes, and no reason is known for the rest. The sample table contains roughly 180,000 clones; only one count was recorded for 82% of them. In total, the top ten clones hold 1.5% of the sample. The sequenced sample consisted of PBMCs. Source of these receptors: a male donor in good health and CMV-seronegative.

The rearrangement joins TRBV7-2 to TRBJ1-1; D is unclear. Germline V lookup: CDR1 SGHTA, CDR2 FQGNSA. This CDR3 has 15 residues. Trimming stripped 4 bases from V and 4 bases from J, with 16 bases between. The CDR3 DNA follows: TGTGCCAGCAGCTATCTGGGTCGGGAGGTCACTGAAGCTTTCTTT. This sequence encodes CASSYLGREVTEAFF.

This sequence joins TRBV30 and TRBJ1-2; tentatively, D is TRBD1 (6 bases). The CDR3 extends over 15 amino acids. CDR1 and CDR2 from the germline V gene are GTSNPN and SVGIG (reference sequence). Trimming shortened V by 2 bases and J by 6 bases, and 19 bases separated the two germline ends. CDR3 sequence (DNA): TGTGCCTGGAGTAAGTTGGTCAGGGGCGTCCATGGCTACACCTTC. This gives the protein CAWSKLVRGVHGYTF.